The source of this T cell receptor (beta chain) is a study of T cell responses to AZD1222 COVID-19 vaccine (dated by TCRdb to 2020 to 2023). Background on the whole study: AZD1222 recipients given second doses at about 4 weeks or at about 12 weeks were pooled, since spike-specific TCR depth and breadth were not found to differ between the two schedules. A total of about 250 trial participants underwent TCR sequencing, of whom some 200 had received two doses of AZD1222 and some 25 had received two doses of the MenACWY control vaccine. Trial participants were enrolled by age into subgroups of 18-55, 56-69 and 70-plus years, and around 140, 26 and 57 TCR-sequenced participants, respectively, were included in these subgroups. General study outcomes and caveats: A significant rise in spike-specific TCR breadth and depth was observed after two AZD1222 doses relative to day 0 and relative to MenACWY recipients. Participants were mostly white British and included more females than males, and it was suggested by the authors that clonal diversity may have been underestimated. Epitopes outside the regions mutated in the B.1.351 and B.1.1.7 variants were reportedly recognized by nearly half of the unique spike-specific TCRs. The 56-69-year group was small, and its depth increase did not reach significance, likely because of low power. The whole spike protein was spanned by vaccine-associated CD4 TCRs, and dominant responses were seen in regions 160-218 and 743-854. Because no samples from the day 14 peak response were available, repertoires could be characterized only after the peak T cell response. Only 5 to 7 AZD1222 recipients were SARS-CoV-2 seropositive at baseline, limiting conclusions about previously exposed vaccinees.

Via the germline V gene, CDR1 is KGHSH and CDR2 LQKENI. The V end loses 6 bases and the J end loses 3 bases, and a stretch of 12 bases separates them. The CDR3 goes from the cysteine to the phenylalanine over 15 residues. Left in the record is the CDR3 DNA by itself, 45 bases read in frame from the first base. The CDR3 regions of human TCRbeta chains were analyzed by immunosequencing. The paper's data handling went like this. TCRs in the repertoires were compared against a reference library of SARS-CoV-2-specific TCRs that had been generated with the MIRA antigen-specificity platform. Breadth was defined as the fraction of unique TCRs that were SARS-CoV-2-associated, and depth was defined as the fraction of total T cells that were SARS-CoV-2-associated. Each spike-specific TCR was assigned to its reactive spike region and to a CD4 or CD8 class using the MIRA data. Log10-transformed breadth and depth values were compared by one-way ANOVA with Sidak's multiple comparisons tests. TCRdb's version of the immuneACCESS table is confined to in-frame rearrangements and falls short of the full clone set. An unresolved V gene accounts for under half of the shortfall where checked; the remainder is of unknown origin. D and trimming come from the DNA, and the V and J calls and clone size come from that table. Here the sample has approximately 120,000 clones; roughly 93% occur a single time. 0.91% of the sample lies in the top ten.

This sample's time point label indicates: baseline before first vaccination. The vaccinee samples were drawn from two UK trials, COV001 and COV002, one of which was a single-blind randomized controlled phase 2/3 trial testing AZD1222 (ChAdOx1 nCoV-19) in healthy adults. For TCRbeta chain sequencing, PBMC samples from trial participants were taken at day 0 and at day 28 after the second dose. Comments on this clone: This clone's antigen is unknown. No much larger clone exists at a distance of one base, and base qualities are not known.

The rearranged chain carries TRBV18 and TRBJ2-6; the D gene lacks a confident call. The material was peripheral blood, obtained on day 0 of AZD1222 vaccination. The TCR comes from an adult in good health. The CDR3: CASSPGRVGANVLTF. The DNA is as follows: TGTGCCAGCTCTCCCGGTAGGGTTGGGGCCAACGTCCTGACTTTC.